This TCR beta chain was recorded in a study of regulatory T cells in long-lasting Graves disease. This CDR3 is 13 amino acids long. CDR1 and CDR2 (germline): GTSNPN, SVGIG (reference sequence). V gave up 1 base and J gave up 4 bases, with 11 bases separating them. This clonotype was detected a few times. Specified time point: persistent/refractory GD, antithyroid drugs over 5 years with positive TRAb. Extracted PBMC RNA gave rise to the TCR library. Investigators prepared the TCR beta libraries by applying iRepertoire HTBI primers and Arm-PCR of CDR3 regions. TCRdb reanalysed the multiplex PCR reads using MiXCR and keeps one entry per CDR3 protein. The table has about 660,000 distinct CDR3 sequences, about 30% seen once.

The sample in question was peripheral blood mononuclear cells (PBMCs), obtained when the disease was refractory, from a patient treated with antithyroid drugs. The rearrangement uses TRBV30 and TRBJ2-7; the D gene could be TRBD1 or TRBD2 (7 bases each). The clonotype comes from a female donor with Graves disease. The CDR3 DNA reads TGTGCCTGGAGTGACAGGGGAGGGTACGAGCAGTACTTC. Residues: CAWSDRGGYEQYF.